This T cell receptor beta chain is from a study of circulating and synovial CD4+ cells in juvenile arthritis. The CDR3 sequence is 16 residues long. CDR1 MNHNS and CDR2 SASEGT come from the germline V gene. V was pared by 3 bases and J by 0 bases, with 14 bases between. TCRdb keeps only in-frame clones here, not all; method: immunoSEQ multiplex PCR. The table includes about 30,000 clones, 93% detected once. The TCR originated in a human donor with juvenile idiopathic arthritis. Sequenced: CD4+ T cells from blood. The chain couples TRBV6-1 to TRBJ1-1; the D is unclear. CDR3 in DNA: TGTGCCAGCAGTGATCCCTCGAGGATAGTGAACACTGAAGCTTTCTTT. Its protein is CASSDPSRIVNTEAFF.